Below, 5 T cell receptor beta chains from the same sample are listed, as sequenced in a study of shared clonotypes between healthy human individuals. Only in-frame clones appear in the TCRdb table, and some are missing; sequencing was by immunoSEQ multiplex PCR. The sample comprises about half a million clones, 79% of which are singletons, and under 15% rests with the top ten. Sequences were obtained from PBMCs. Every receptor here comes from a woman in her thirties or forties in good health. Some clones in this sample may be carry-over from other donors' samples.

J is TRBJ2-1 and V is TRBV10-2; 8 nucleotides line up with TRBD1. The trim removed 6 bases at V and 8 bases at J, leaving 9 bases unmatched. This CDR3 has 14 amino acids. CDR1 and CDR2 (germline): WSHSY, SAAADI. CDR3 region: CASSRRTGYDEQFF. The DNA of the CDR3 is TGCGCCAGCAGCCGTAGGACAGGGTACGATGAGCAGTTCTTC.

The rearrangement joins TRBV2 to TRBJ1-2; 7 nucleotides match TRBD1. Germline V lookup: CDR1 SNHLY, CDR2 FYNNEI. This CDR3 has 11 residues. The CDR3 sequence is CASGEGAGYTF. CDR3 bases: TGTGCAAGCGGGGAGGGGGCAGGCTACACCTTC.

The chain combines TRBV13 with TRBJ1-6; no clear D. The CDR3 runs 12 residues. The V gene lost 8 bases and the J gene lost 7 bases, with 9 bases spanning the gap. CDR1 is PRHDT and CDR2 is FYEKMQ in the germline V gene (reference sequence). For the CDR3, the DNA is TGTGCCAGCGGATACGGAAATTCACCCCTCCACTTT. This gives the protein CASGYGNSPLHF.

The rearrangement joins TRBV10-3 to TRBJ1-5; D is unresolved. The V and J ends lost 6 bases and 7 bases respectively, with 10 bases between them. The CDR3 extends over 12 amino acids. Germline V gene data show CDR1 as ENHRY and CDR2 as SYGVKD. The CDR3 sequence: CAIRGVDQPQHF. The CDR3 DNA sequence: TGTGCCATCAGGGGTGTAGACCAGCCCCAGCATTTT.

This chain joins TRBV6-6 and TRBJ1-2; D ambiguous. CDR3 length: 16 residues. Per the germline V gene, CDR1 is MNHNY and CDR2 is SVGAGI (reference sequence). V lost 1 base and J 2 bases, leaving 14 bases between the germline ends. The CDR3 is CASSYWRLQGNYGYTF. CDR3 in DNA: TGTGCCAGCAGTTACTGGCGTTTACAAGGGAACTATGGCTACACCTTC.